This entry lists 26 T cell receptor beta chains sequenced from one sample in a study of blood T cell repertoires in COVID-19. TCRdb's copy holds only in-frame clones and misses some; the assay was immunoSEQ multiplex PCR. The sample yields 150,000 to 200,000 clones, about 81% seen once. Sequenced sample: peripheral blood. The receptors shown here come from a human donor in a cohort sampled during active COVID-19.

This rearrangement joins TRBV5-1 to TRBJ1-1; 11 nucleotides agree with TRBD1. This CDR3 spans 16 amino acids. Looked up from germline, CDR1 is SGHRS and CDR2 is YFSETQ. After removal of 4 bases from V and 1 base from J, the junction contained 6 bases not matched to a gene. CDR3 amino acids: CASSPGQGARNTEAFF. The CDR3 region has the DNA TGCGCCAGCAGCCCCGGACAGGGGGCTCGGAACACTGAAGCTTTCTTT.

This clone was observed a single time. The chain combines TRBV7-2 with TRBJ2-3; a weak D match, TRBD1 (6 bases). CDR1 is SGHTA and CDR2 is FQGNSA in the germline V gene. V was shortened by 5 bases and J by 2 bases, with 11 bases between the two germline ends. This CDR3 spans 14 amino acids. The CDR3 DNA follows: TGTGCCAGCAGCCCAGGGGTAACCACAGATACGCAGTATTTT. It encodes CASSPGVTTDTQYF.

V usage is TRBV5-1 and J usage is TRBJ2-7; D is undetermined. Per germline, CDR1 SGHRS and CDR2 YFSETQ. Trimming cost V 4 bases and J 2 bases, with 7 bases left between them. The CDR3 length is 12 residues. The CDR3 loop reads CASSLNAYEQYF. Written as DNA, the CDR3 is TGCGCCAGCAGCCTAAATGCCTACGAGCAGTACTTC.

As concerns this clone: An end of the junction does not agree with germline; a read error may underlie this. The genes are TRBV10-2 and TRBJ1-5; a weak D match, TRBD1 (6 bases). CDR3 length equals 13 residues. CDR1 is WSHSY and CDR2 is SAAADI in the germline V gene. The CDR3 sequence: CAITQGSNHPQHF. In DNA form, the CDR3 reads TGCGCCATCACACAGGGAAGCAATCATCCCCAGCATTTT.

The DNA of the CDR3 is TGTGCCAGTAGTATGGGACAGGGAGTCGAGCAGTACTTC. Translation: CASSMGQGVEQYF. J is TRBJ2-7 and V is TRBV19, with 9 bases identical to TRBD1. The CDR3 extends over 13 amino acids. V lost 3 bases to trimming and J lost 6 bases; unmatched junction nucleotides: 3. CDR1 LNHDA and CDR2 SQIVND come from the germline V gene (reference sequence).

J is TRBJ1-1 and V is TRBV28; TRBD1 matches 9 bases. Unmatched junction bases numbered 4, after V lost 3 bases and J lost 8 bases. This CDR3 is 13 amino acids long. The germline CDR1 and CDR2 sequences are MDHEN and SYDVKM. This CDR3 is CASSFSDRGEAFF. The CDR3 DNA sequence: TGTGCCAGCAGTTTTTCAGACAGGGGGGAAGCTTTCTTT.

The rearrangement joins TRBV14 to TRBJ1-2; 8 bases agree with TRBD1. This CDR3 contains 15 residues. The germline V gene encodes CDR1 SGHDN and CDR2 FVKESK. Unmatched junction bases numbered 9, after V lost 3 bases and J lost 6 bases. The CDR3, as DNA: TGTGCCAGCAGCCAGCTCGACAGGGGCTCAGATGGCTACACCTTC. This gives the protein CASSQLDRGSDGYTF.

In this sample, this clone turned up once. V and J are TRBV29-1 and TRBJ1-4; 7 bases are a match to TRBD1. Trimming removed 4 bases from V and 7 bases from J; junction bases left unmatched: 9. The CDR3 consists of 14 residues. Germline CDR1 reads SQVTM; CDR2 reads ANQGSEA. The CDR3 DNA reads as TGCAGCGTTGGTACCGGGACAGTTGGTGAAAAACTGTTTTTT. The encoded protein is CSVGTGTVGEKLFF.

The rearrangement uses TRBV11-2 and TRBJ2-7; 7 positions agree with TRBD2. The CDR3 runs 13 residues. Germline V gene data show CDR1 as SGHAT and CDR2 as FQNNGV. The V segment lost 3 bases and the J segment 4 bases; nucleotides outside the gene matches: 3. CDR3 sequence: CASSFWGGYEQYF. CDR3 DNA: TGTGCCAGCAGCTTCTGGGGGGGGTACGAGCAGTACTTC.

This clone has just a few counts. The chain is built from TRBV2 and TRBJ1-6; no clear D gene. CDR1 and CDR2 (germline): SNHLY, FYNNEI. The CDR3 loop spans 13 amino acids. V was shortened by 3 bases and J by 3 bases, with 3 bases between the two germline ends. This chain's CDR3 is CASSDSYNSPLHF. CDR3 in DNA: TGTGCCAGCAGTGACAGCTATAATTCACCCCTCCACTTT.

V is TRBV30 and J is TRBJ1-1; unclear D gene. V lost 0 bases and J lost 5, with 13 bases in between. CDR1 and CDR2 from the germline V gene are GTSNPN and SVGIG (reference sequence). The CDR3 covers 14 residues. CDR3: CAWSVSGLWTEAFF. In nucleotides, the CDR3 is TGTGCCTGGAGTGTCTCGGGGTTATGGACTGAAGCTTTCTTT. Full variable domain (remainder filled in from reference TRBV30 and TRBJ1-1): SQTIHQWPATLVQPVGSPLSLECTVEGTSNPNLYWYRQAAGRGLQLLFYSVGIGQISSEVPQNLSASRPQDRQFILSSKKLLLSDSGFYLCAWSVSGLWTEAFFGQGTRLTVV.

V gene TRBV19 combines with J gene TRBJ1-4; 7 bases are shared with TRBD1. The V segment lost 2 bases and the J segment 8 bases; nucleotides outside the gene matches: 11. This CDR3 is 16 amino acids long. Germline V gives CDR1 LNHDA, CDR2 SQIVND (reference sequence). CDR3 sequence: CASSIRTGSTGEKLFF. DNA for the CDR3: TGTGCCAGTAGTATAAGGACAGGCTCTACGGGGGAAAAACTGTTTTTT. Drawing the rest from reference TRBV19 and TRBJ1-4, the complete variable domain is DGGITQSPKYLFRKEGQNVTLSCEQNLNHDAMYWYRQDPGQGLRLIYYSQIVNDFQKGDIAEGYSVSREKKESFPLTVTSAQKNPTAFYLCASSIRTGSTGEKLFFGSGTQLSVL.

The CDR3 protein is CASSPGQGDEKLFF. CDR3 in DNA: TGTGCCAGCTCACCGGGACAGGGGGACGAAAAACTGTTTTTT. This chain uses TRBV18 with TRBJ1-4; TRBD1 agrees at 11 bases. This CDR3 region has 14 residues. Germline values: CDR1 KGHSH, CDR2 LQKENI. After removal of 3 bases from V and 8 bases from J, the junction contained 2 bases not matched to a gene.

This clone appeared a single time. V and J are TRBV6-1 and TRBJ2-7; no clear D. The germline V and J ends were trimmed by 1 base and 2 bases, with 12 bases remaining between them. This CDR3 is built from 15 residues. Looked up from germline, CDR1 is MNHNS and CDR2 is SASEGT. The CDR3, as DNA: TGTGCCAGCAGTGAAGGGGCAGGCGACACCTACGAGCAGTACTTC. Its protein product is CASSEGAGDTYEQYF.

The rearrangement links TRBV30 to TRBJ1-5, with a possible D match to TRBD1 (5 bases). This CDR3 has 16 amino acids. The germline gives CDR1 GTSNPN, CDR2 SVGIG (reference sequence). V was cut by 3 bases and J by 0 bases, with 15 bases left in between. CDR3 coding DNA: TGTGCCTGGAGCAGAAAGGGACTGAATAGCAATCAGCCCCAGCATTTT. Translating it yields CAWSRKGLNSNQPQHF. Complete variable domain (other parts from reference TRBV30 and TRBJ1-5): SQTIHQWPATLVQPVGSPLSLECTVEGTSNPNLYWYRQAAGRGLQLLFYSVGIGQISSEVPQNLSASRPQDRQFILSSKKLLLSDSGFYLCAWSRKGLNSNQPQHFGDGTRLSIL.

The genes are TRBV12-3 or TRBV12-4 and TRBJ2-7; tentatively, D is TRBD2 (5 bases). The V end was cut by 5 bases, the J end by 10 bases, with 12 bases between. CDR3 length equals 11 residues. The CDR3 loop reads CASSVGRVQYF. In nucleotides, the CDR3 is TGTGCCAGCAGTGTGGGGAGAGTACAGTACTTC.

This sequence joins TRBV27 and TRBJ2-1; D is unclear. CDR1 and CDR2 from the germline V gene are MNHEY and SMNVEV (reference sequence). Trimming left V 6 bases short and J 9 bases short, with 15 bases between. The CDR3 contains 13 residues. The CDR3 loop reads CASSPPPGSEQFF. In DNA, the CDR3 is TGTGCCAGCAGCCCACCCCCGGGTTCTGAGCAGTTCTTC.

The chain combines TRBV7-8 with TRBJ2-6, with TRBD1 matching 8 bases. In germline, CDR1 is SGHVS, CDR2 FQNEAQ. The CDR3 covers 16 residues. The CDR3: CATPGQGFDGANVLTF. The CDR3, as DNA: TGTGCAACCCCCGGACAGGGTTTTGATGGGGCCAACGTCCTGACTTTC.

The chain couples TRBV7-2 to TRBJ1-2, with D tentatively TRBD1 (5 bases). The germline V gene encodes CDR1 SGHTA and CDR2 FQGNSA. Between the trimmed V and J ends, which lost 5 bases and 4 bases, there was a span of 14 bases. The CDR3 has 14 amino acids. The CDR3 nucleotides read TGTGCCAGCAGCCGTCCGGGGGGACTCTATGGCTACACCTTC. Residues: CASSRPGGLYGYTF.

This chain links TRBV12-3 or TRBV12-4 with TRBJ2-7; possibly TRBD1 for D (6 bases). The CDR3 extends over 13 amino acids. V lost 1 base, J lost 3 bases, and 7 bases lay in between. CDR3 protein: CASSLDRDYEQYF. Here the CDR3 DNA reads TGTGCCAGCAGTTTAGACAGGGACTACGAGCAGTACTTC.

This chain uses TRBV10-2 with TRBJ2-3, with 7 positions matching TRBD2. There are 15 residues in the CDR3. Germline CDR1 is WSHSY and CDR2 is SAAADI. The V and J ends lost 10 bases and 2 bases, in that order; junction bases with no gene match: 12. This chain's CDR3 is CANPSERDSTDTQYF. The CDR3 DNA reads as TGCGCCAACCCTTCCGAGCGGGACTCCACAGATACGCAGTATTTT.

The chain couples TRBV6-5 to TRBJ2-5, with 8 bases that match TRBD1. CDR3 length: 13 residues. Germline loops: CDR1 MNHEY, CDR2 SVGAGI. The V gene end was trimmed by 6 bases and the J gene end by 8 bases; junction bases not matched to a gene: 8. The CDR3 loop reads CASSFGQGQTQYF. CDR3 in DNA: TGTGCCAGCAGCTTTGGACAGGGACAAACCCAGTACTTC.

The sample holds a few counts of this clone. The rearrangement uses TRBV3-1 (or the pseudogene TRBV3-2) and TRBJ2-3, with a weak D call TRBD1 (5 bases). Germline CDR1 reads LGHDT; CDR2 reads YNNKEL (reference sequence). The germline V and J ends were trimmed by 0 bases and 0 bases, with 7 bases remaining between them. CDR3 size: 15 residues. CDR3 sequence: CASSQDGQSTDTQYF. CDR3 in DNA: TGTGCCAGCAGCCAAGACGGACAAAGCACAGATACGCAGTATTTT.

Regarding this clone: This sample includes further DNA sequences coding for the same CDR3. The J gene is TRBJ2-1, the V gene TRBV19, with 8 bases lining up with TRBD2. The trim removed 4 bases at V and 0 bases at J, leaving 8 bases unmatched. This CDR3 contains 17 residues. Germline assignment: CDR1 LNHDA and CDR2 SQIVND (reference sequence). The CDR3 nucleotides are TGTGCCAGTAGTAAGCGGGGGCGGGGGGCCTCCTACAATGAGCAGTTCTTC. It is translated as CASSKRGRGASYNEQFF.

The chain joins TRBV7-2 to TRBJ1-6; 7 bases align to TRBD1. The germline V gene encodes CDR1 SGHTA and CDR2 FQGNSA. CDR3 length: 16 residues. V dropped 1 base and J dropped 7; count of bases not matched to a gene: 7. Here the CDR3 reads CASSLGRGQGNSPLHF. The CDR3 DNA reads as TGTGCCAGCAGCTTAGGAAGGGGGCAGGGGAATTCACCCCTCCACTTT.

The chain is built from TRBV7-2 and TRBJ2-5; 7 positions match TRBD2. The CDR3 is 13 residues long. With 5 bases clipped from V and 2 bases from J, the junction kept 2 bases outside the gene matches. Germline V lookup: CDR1 SGHTA, CDR2 FQGNSA. CDR3 sequence: CASSRGLQETQYF. The CDR3, as DNA: TGTGCCAGCAGCCGGGGACTACAAGAGACCCAGTACTTC. Using reference TRBV7-2 and TRBJ2-5 for the parts outside the CDR3, the full variable domain is GAGVSQSPSNKVTEKGKDVELRCDPISGHTALYWYRQSLGQGLEFLIYFQGNSAPDKSGLPSDRFSAERTGGSVSTLTIQRTQQEDSAVYLCASSRGLQETQYFGPGTRLLVL.